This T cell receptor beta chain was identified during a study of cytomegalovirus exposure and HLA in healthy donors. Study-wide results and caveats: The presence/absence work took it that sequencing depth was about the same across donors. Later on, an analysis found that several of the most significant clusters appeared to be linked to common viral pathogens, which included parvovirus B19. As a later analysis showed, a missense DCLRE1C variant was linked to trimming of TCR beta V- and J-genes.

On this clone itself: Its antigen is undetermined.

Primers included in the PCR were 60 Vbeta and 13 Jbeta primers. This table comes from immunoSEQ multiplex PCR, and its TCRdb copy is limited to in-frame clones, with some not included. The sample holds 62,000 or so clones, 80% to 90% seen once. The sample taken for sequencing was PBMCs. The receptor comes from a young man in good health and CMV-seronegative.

CDR3 in amino acids: CASSSWTATYEQYF. In DNA form, the CDR3 reads TGCGCCAGCAGCTCCTGGACAGCAACCTACGAGCAGTACTTC. This rearrangement joins TRBV5-1 to TRBJ2-7, with a tentative D call TRBD1 (6 bases). CDR3 length: 14 residues. Trimming removed 3 bases at V and 2 bases at J, with 12 bases between. CDR1 and CDR2 from the germline V gene are SGHRS and YFSETQ.